This record concerns one TCR beta chain sequence. The target antigen is unknown. The sample's time point: newly diagnosed, previously untreated cHL patient sample. Magnetic negative selection of thawed PBMCs yielded the CD8+ T cells. The sample is drawn from a study of PD-1 blockade in classical Hodgkin lymphoma. Study-wide results and caveats: What caused the repertoire differences, perhaps disease activity or prior therapy, remains undefined.

Per germline, CDR1 MGHRA and CDR2 YSYEKL. V lost 2 bases and J lost 0, with 5 bases in between. This CDR3 comprises 14 residues. Libraries were prepared by immunoSEQ multiplex PCR; TCRdb keeps only in-frame clonotypes and omits some of them. The sample consists of about 21,000 clones, around nine tenths of them appearing once. Sequencing used CD8+ T cells from blood. V and J are TRBV4-1 and TRBJ1-5; D is unclear. The origin of this receptor is a human donor with classical Hodgkin lymphoma. CDR3 amino acids: CASSQSYSNQPQHF. The CDR3 region has the DNA TGCGCCAGCAGCCAATCTTATAGCAATCAGCCCCAGCATTTT.